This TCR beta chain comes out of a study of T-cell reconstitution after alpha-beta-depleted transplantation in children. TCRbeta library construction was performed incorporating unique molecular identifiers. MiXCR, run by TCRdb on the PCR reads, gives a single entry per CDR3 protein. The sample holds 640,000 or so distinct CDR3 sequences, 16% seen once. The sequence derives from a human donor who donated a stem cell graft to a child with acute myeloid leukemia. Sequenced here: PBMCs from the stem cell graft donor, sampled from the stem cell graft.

The CDR3 reads CASSWTDENYGYTF. In nucleotides, the CDR3 is TGCGCCAGCAGCTGGACGGACGAGAACTATGGCTACACCTTC. The gene calls are TRBV5-1 and TRBJ1-2, with D uncertain. The germline V and J ends were trimmed by 3 bases and 2 bases, with 11 bases remaining between them. CDR1 and CDR2 from the germline V gene are SGHRS and YFSETQ. CDR3 length equals 14 residues. The whole variable domain, filled in from reference TRBV5-1 and TRBJ1-2, reads KAGVTQTPRYLIKTRGQQVTLSCSPISGHRSVSWYQQTPGQGLQFLFEYFSETQRNKGNFPGRFSGRQFSNSRSEMNVSTLELGDSALYLCASSWTDENYGYTFGSGTRLTVV.